This TCR beta chain was retrieved from a study of blood T cells in healthy people across ages. Whole-study findings and limits: Aged donors had fewer naive CD4+ cells and lower diversity than long-lived donors. Bulk PBMC profiling left naive and antigen-experienced comparisons inconclusive.

Primers used in a second PCR of about 6 to 11 cycles were a sample-barcoded 5' primer and a J-beta primer mix. TCRdb reanalysed the 5' RACE reads using MiXCR and keeps one entry per CDR3 protein. The sample has approximately 600,000 distinct CDR3 sequences; roughly 50% are singletons. At least 7 million PBMCs were isolated per sample. A note on this clonotype: The antigen is not known.

This clonotype was sampled from a man in his 60s in good health. Sequencing was done on a sample of blood.

The CDR3: CASSLQGAEDTQYF. The DNA of the CDR3 is TGTGCCAGCAGCTTACAGGGGGCCGAAGATACGCAGTATTTT. V usage is TRBV7-9 and J usage is TRBJ2-3, with TRBD1 matching 8 bases. In germline, CDR1 is SEHNR, CDR2 FQNEAQ (reference sequence). The J segment lost 5 bases and the V segment lost 2 bases, leaving 3 bases of the junction unmatched. The CDR3 consists of 14 residues.